The T cell receptor (beta chain) described here comes from a study of shared clonotypes between healthy human individuals. This clone was observed a few times. Its antigen is currently unknown. The CDR3 contains 11 residues. Trimming stripped 4 bases from V and 5 bases from J, with 6 bases between. The germline CDR1 and CDR2 sequences are SGHDT and YYEEEE. Findings of the study overall: Clonotypes shared by all four donors outscored non-shared clonotypes in generation probability.

The method was immunoSEQ multiplex PCR; TCRdb's version includes in-frame clones alone and lacks a portion of them. The sample consists of roughly 1 million clones, about 76% of them appearing once. The sample comprised memory CD4+ T cells sorted from blood. Noted subset: CD45RA-negative fraction. The sequence derives from a man aged 18 to 30 in good health. V gene TRBV5-6 combines with J gene TRBJ1-1; D gene unclear. This CDR3 reads CASSGATEAFF. CDR3 coding DNA: TGTGCCAGCAGCGGAGCTACTGAAGCTTTCTTT.